This entry describes one T cell receptor beta chain. V trimming: 9 bases; J trimming: 4 bases; junction bases outside the gene matches: 5. The CDR3 has 13 residues. In germline, CDR1 is LNHDA, CDR2 SQIVND (reference sequence). Autoimmune disease history or systemic immunosuppression barred patients. This table comes from immunoSEQ multiplex PCR, and its TCRdb copy is limited to in-frame clones, with some not included. The sample contains roughly 82,000 clones, 83% of which appear only once. The data were taken from a study of OX40 agonist ivuxolimab in advanced cancers. Study-level information: Three patients got partial responses; one had hepatocellular carcinoma and two had cutaneous melanoma.

This chain uses TRBV19 with TRBJ2-7, with 11 bases lining up with TRBD1. The receptor was isolated from an adult with an advanced solid tumor such as melanoma, head and neck, liver or kidney cancer. This material consisted of CD4+ or CD8+ T cells sorted from blood, taken in a trial of the OX40 agonist ivuxolimab. The CDR3: CASSGTGGYEQYF. CDR3 nucleotide sequence: TGTGCCAGCTCCGGGACAGGGGGATACGAGCAGTACTTC.